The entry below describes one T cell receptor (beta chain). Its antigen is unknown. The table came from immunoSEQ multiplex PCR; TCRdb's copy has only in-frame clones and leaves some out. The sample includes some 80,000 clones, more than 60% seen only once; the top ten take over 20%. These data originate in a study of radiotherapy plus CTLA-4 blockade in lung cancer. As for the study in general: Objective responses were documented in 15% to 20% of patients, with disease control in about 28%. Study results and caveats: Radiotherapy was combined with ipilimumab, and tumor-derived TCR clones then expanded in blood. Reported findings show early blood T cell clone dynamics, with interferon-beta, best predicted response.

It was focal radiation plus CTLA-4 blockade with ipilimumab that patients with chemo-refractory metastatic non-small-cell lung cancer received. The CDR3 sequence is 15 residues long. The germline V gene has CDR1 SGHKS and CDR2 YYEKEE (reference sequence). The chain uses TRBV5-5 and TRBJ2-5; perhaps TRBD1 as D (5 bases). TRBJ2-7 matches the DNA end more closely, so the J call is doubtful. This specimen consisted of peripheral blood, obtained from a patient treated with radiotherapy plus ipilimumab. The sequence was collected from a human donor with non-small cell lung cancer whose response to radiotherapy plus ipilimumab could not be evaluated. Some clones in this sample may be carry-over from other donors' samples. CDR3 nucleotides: TGTGCCAGCAGCTGGAAGGACAAGGCGGCGTACGAGCAGTACTTC. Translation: CASSWKDKAAYEQYF.